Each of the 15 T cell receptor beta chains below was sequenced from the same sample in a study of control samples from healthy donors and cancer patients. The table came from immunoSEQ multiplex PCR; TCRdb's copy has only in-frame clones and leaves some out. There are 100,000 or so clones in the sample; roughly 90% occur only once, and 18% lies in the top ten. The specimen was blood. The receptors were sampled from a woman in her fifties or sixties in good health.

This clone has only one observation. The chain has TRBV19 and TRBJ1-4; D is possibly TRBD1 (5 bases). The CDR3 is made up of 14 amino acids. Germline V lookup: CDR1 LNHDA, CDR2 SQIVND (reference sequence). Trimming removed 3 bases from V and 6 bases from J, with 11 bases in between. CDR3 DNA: TGTGCCAGTAGTATTGGGTGGGGACATGAAAAACTGTTTTTT. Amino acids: CASSIGWGHEKLFF.

The CDR3 DNA is TGTGCCACCAGCAGAGGATCGGGGGAAGAGACCCAGTACTTC. Protein product: CATSRGSGEETQYF. The rearrangement links TRBV15 to TRBJ2-5; the D gene is possibly TRBD2 (6 bases). The V and J ends lost 1 base and 3 bases respectively, with 9 bases between them. The CDR3 totals 14 residues. Germline V CDR1 and CDR2: LNHNV, YYDKDF (reference sequence).

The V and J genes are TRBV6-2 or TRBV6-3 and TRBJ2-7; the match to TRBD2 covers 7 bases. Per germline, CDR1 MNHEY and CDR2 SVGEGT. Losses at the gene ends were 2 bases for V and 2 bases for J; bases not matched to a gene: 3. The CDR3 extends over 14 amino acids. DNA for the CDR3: TGTGCCAGCAGTTACCTAGCGGCTACCTACGAGCAGTACGTC. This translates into CASSYLAATYEQYV.

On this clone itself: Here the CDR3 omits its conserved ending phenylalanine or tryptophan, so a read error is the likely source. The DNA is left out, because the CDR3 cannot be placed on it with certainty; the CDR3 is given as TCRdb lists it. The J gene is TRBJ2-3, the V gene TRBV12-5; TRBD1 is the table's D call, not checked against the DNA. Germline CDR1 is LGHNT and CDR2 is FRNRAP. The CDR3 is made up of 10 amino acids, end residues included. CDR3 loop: CASGIRDRVI.

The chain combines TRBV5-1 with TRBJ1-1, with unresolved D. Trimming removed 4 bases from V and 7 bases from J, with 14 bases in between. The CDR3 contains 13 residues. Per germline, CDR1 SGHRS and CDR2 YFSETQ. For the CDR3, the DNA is TGCGCCAGCAGCCCGGGAGTGGCAGTTGAAGCTTTCTTT. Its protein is CASSPGVAVEAFF.

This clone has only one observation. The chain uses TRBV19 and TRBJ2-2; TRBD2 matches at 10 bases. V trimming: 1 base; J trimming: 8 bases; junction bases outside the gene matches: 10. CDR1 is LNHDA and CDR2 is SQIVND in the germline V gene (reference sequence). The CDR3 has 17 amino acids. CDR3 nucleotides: TGTGCCAGTAGTATAGGTATGGCTAGCGGGAGTCCTGGGGAGCTGTTTTTT. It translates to CASSIGMASGSPGELFF.

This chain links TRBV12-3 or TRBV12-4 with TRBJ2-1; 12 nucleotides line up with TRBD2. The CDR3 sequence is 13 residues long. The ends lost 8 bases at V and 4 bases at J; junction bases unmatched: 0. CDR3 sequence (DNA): TGTGCCAGCCTAGCGGGGGGGTACAATGAGCAGTTCTTC. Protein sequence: CASLAGGYNEQFF.

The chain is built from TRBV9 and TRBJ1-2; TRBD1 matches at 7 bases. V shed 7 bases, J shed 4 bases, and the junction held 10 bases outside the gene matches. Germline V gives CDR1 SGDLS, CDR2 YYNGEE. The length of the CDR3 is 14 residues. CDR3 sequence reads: CASSTDPGGYGYTF. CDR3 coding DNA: TGTGCCAGCTCCACCGACCCAGGGGGCTATGGCTACACCTTC.

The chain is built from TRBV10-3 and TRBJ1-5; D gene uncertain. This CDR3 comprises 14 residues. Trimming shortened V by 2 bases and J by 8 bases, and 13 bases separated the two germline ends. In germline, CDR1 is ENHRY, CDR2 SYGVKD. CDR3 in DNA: TGTGCCATCAGTGAGGCAGCCCCGGGTGAGCCCCAGCATTTT. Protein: CAISEAAPGEPQHF.

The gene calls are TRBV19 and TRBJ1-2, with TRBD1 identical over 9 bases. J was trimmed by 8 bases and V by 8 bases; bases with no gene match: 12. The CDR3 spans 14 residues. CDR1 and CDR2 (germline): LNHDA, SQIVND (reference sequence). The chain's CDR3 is CASRSGQGRAGYTF. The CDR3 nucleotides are TGTGCCAGTCGAAGCGGACAGGGGCGAGCGGGCTACACCTTC.

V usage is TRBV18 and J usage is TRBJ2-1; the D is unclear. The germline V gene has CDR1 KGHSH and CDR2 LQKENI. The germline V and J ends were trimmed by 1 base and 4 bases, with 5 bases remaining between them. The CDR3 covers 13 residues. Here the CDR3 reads CASSPRGYNEQFF. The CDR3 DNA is TGTGCCAGCTCACCACGGGGATACAATGAGCAGTTCTTC.

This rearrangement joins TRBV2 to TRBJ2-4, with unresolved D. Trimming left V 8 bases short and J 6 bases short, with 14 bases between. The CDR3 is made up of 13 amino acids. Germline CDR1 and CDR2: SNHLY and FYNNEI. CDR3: CASGPATGNIQYF. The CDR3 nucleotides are TGTGCCAGCGGCCCGGCCACGGGAAACATTCAGTACTTC.

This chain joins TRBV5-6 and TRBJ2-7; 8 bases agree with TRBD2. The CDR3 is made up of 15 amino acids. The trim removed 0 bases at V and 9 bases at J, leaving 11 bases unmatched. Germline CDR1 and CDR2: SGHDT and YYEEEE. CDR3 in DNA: TGTGCCAGCAGCTTGGGATCTAGCGGGCGTATCAGGCAGTACTTC. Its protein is CASSLGSSGRIRQYF.

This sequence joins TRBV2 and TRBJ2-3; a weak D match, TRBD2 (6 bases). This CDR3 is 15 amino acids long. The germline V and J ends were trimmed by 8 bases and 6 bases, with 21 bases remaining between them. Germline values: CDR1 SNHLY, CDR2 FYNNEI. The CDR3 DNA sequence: TGTGCCAGCGCAACCCCCGTCCGGGACTCGGATACGCAGTATTTT. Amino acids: CASATPVRDSDTQYF.

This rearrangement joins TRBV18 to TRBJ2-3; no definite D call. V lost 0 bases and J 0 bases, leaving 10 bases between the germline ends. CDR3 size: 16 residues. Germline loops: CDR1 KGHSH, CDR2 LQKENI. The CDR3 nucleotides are TGTGCCAGCTCACCACCGGGTACTTCTAGCACAGATACGCAGTATTTT. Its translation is CASSPPGTSSTDTQYF.